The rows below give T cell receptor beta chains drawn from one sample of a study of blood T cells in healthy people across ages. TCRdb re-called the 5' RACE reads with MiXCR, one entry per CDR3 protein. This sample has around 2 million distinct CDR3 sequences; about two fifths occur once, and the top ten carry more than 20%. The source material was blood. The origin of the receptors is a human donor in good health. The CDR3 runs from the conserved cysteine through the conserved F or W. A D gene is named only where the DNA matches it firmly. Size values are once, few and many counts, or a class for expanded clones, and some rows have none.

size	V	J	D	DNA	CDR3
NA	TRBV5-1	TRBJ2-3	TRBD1	TGCGCCAGCAGTCGGTACAGGGGGACGGATACGCAGTATTTT	CASSRYRGTDTQYF
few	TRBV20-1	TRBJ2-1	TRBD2	TGCAGTGCTTTAACTAGCGGGGGAGCCAATGAGCAGTTTTTC	CSALTSGGANEQFF
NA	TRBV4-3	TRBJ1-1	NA	TGCGCCAGCAGCCGACAAGTAAGGGCTGAAGCTTTCTTT	CASSRQVRAEAFF
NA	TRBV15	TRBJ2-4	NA	TGTGCCACCAGCAGAGATCGGACGGCTACCATTCAGTACTTC	CATSRDRTATIQYF
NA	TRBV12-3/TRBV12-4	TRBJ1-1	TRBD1	TGTGCCAGCAGGGTGGGACAGCAGAACACTGAAGCTTTCTTT	CASRVGQQNTEAFF
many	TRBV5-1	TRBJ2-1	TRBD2	TGCGCCAGCAGCTTCGGGACTAGCGGCAATGAGCAGTTCTTC	CASSFGTSGNEQFF
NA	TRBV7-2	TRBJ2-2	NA	TGTGCCAGCAGCCTCCTTTCGGGGGCCGGGGAGCTGTTTTTT	CASSLLSGAGELFF
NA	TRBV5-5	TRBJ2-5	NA	TGTGCCAGCAGCCTAACTCCTGACAGGTTAGAGACCCAGTACTTC	CASSLTPDRLETQYF
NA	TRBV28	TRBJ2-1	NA	TGTGCCAGCAGTTCCCAGGGGACCGCAGGCAATGAGCAGTTGTTC	CASSSQGTAGNEQLF
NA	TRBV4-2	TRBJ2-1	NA	TGTGCCAGCAGCCAAGATCCCGCTAGCAGGTACAATGAGCAGTTCTTC	CASSQDPASRYNEQFF
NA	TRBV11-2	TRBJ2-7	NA	TGTGCCAGCAGTTTGGACCCGGAACCCTACGAGCAGTACTTC	CASSLDPEPYEQYF
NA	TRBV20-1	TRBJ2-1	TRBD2	TGCAGTGCGTCGGCGGGGGGGCGTAGCTCCTACAATGAGCAGTTCTTC	CSASAGGRSSYNEQFF
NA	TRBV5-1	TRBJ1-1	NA	TGCGCCAGCAGCCGCACTTGGGTGCAGGGGAACACTGAAGCTTTCTTT	CASSRTWVQGNTEAFF
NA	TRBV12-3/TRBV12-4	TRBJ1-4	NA	TGTGCCAGCAGCAAAACTGGGTCGGTAGGAGGACTGTTTTTT	CASSKTGSVGGLFF
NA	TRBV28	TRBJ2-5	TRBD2	TGTGCCAGCAGGTACCCGGGGGGGAAGACCCAGTACTTC	CASRYPGGKTQYF
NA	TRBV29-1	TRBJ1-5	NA	TGCAGCGTCACTCTATCCGTGGGGGGTAGCAATCAGCCCCAGCATTTT	CSVTLSVGGSNQPQHF
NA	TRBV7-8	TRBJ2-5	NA	TGTGCCTGCAGCCTAGGAGGGTGGGAGACCCAGTACTTC	CACSLGGWETQYF
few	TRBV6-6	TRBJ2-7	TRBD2	TGTGCCAGCAGCTACCGGGACGGGGGGAGCGAGCAGTACTTC	CASSYRDGGSEQYF
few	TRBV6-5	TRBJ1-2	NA	TGTGCCAGCAGTTACTCGGCAGTTCGAGGCTACACCTTC	CASSYSAVRGYTF
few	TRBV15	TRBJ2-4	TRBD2	TGTGCCACCAGCCCCGAGTGGGGGGGGTTCGGCAATGAGCAGTACTTC	CATSPEWGGFGNEQYF
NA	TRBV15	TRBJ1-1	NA	TGTGCCACCAGCAGAGAACGAGTGAACACTGAAGCTTTCTTT	CATSRERVNTEAFF
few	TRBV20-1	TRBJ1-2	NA	TGCAGTGCTAGAGAAGGGTCGGTTCTAGGCTACACCTTC	CSAREGSVLGYTF
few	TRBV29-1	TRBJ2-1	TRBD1	TGCAGCGTTGCGTCGGGACAGAGGGGCCACAATGAGCAGTTCTTC	CSVASGQRGHNEQFF
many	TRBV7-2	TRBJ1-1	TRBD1	TGTGCCAGCAGCCTACAGGGGAGGGACACTGAAGCTTTCTTT	CASSLQGRDTEAFF
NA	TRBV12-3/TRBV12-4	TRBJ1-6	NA	TGTGCCAGCAGTTTTGGTGCGAGGGGTTCACCCCTCCACTTT	CASSFGARGSPLHF
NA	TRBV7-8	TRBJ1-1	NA	TGTGCCAGCAGGGATACAGTACCGAACACTGAAGCTTTCTTT	CASRDTVPNTEAFF
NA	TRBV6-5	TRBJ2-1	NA	TGTGCCAGCAGTTACTCGTGGGGCGACTCCTACGAGCAGTTCTTC	CASSYSWGDSYEQFF
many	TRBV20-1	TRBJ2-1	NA	TGCAGTGCTAGAGATTTTATGAGGGGGGGAAACTACAATGAGCAGTTCTTC	CSARDFMRGGNYNEQFF
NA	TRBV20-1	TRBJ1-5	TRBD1	TGCAGTGCTAAGGGACAGTTGGATCAGCCCCAGCATTTT	CSAKGQLDQPQHF
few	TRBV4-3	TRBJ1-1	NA	TGCGCCAGCAGCCAAGCAAACATGGGGGTTGAAGCTTTCTTT	CASSQANMGVEAFF
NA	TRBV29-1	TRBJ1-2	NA	TGCAGCGTCGACGCGGTGTATGGCTACACCTTC	CSVDAVYGYTF
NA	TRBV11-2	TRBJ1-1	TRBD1	TGTGCCAGCAGCCGGACAGGCAGCATGAACACTGAAGCTTTCTTT	CASSRTGSMNTEAFF
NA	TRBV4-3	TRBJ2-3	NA	TGCGCCAGCAGCCAAGACCTCCTAGACACAGATACGCAGTATTTT	CASSQDLLDTDTQYF
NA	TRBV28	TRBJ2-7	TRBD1	TGTGCCAGCAGCATGGGGGGACAGGTGGGATACGAGCAGTACTTC	CASSMGGQVGYEQYF
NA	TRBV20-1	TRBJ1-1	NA	TGCAGTGCACCCTTGGACAGAGGCCCTGAAGCTTTCTTT	CSAPLDRGPEAFF
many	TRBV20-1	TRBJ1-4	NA	TGCAGTGCTAGAGACCGTGAAAAACTGTTTTTT	CSARDREKLFF
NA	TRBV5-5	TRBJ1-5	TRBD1	TGTGCCAGCAGCTTGGTTGGGACAGGGGGCACTCAGCCCCAGCATTTT	CASSLVGTGGTQPQHF
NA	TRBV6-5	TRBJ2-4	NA	TGTGCCAGCAGTCCGGGACTCAAAAACATTCAGTACTTC	CASSPGLKNIQYF
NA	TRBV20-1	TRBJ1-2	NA	TGCAGTGCTAGTTACGGGTTCCGGGGCTACACCTTC	CSASYGFRGYTF
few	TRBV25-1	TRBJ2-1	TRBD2	TGTGCCAGCAGTGAATACCCCGGACTAGCGGGGGGGAATGAGCAGTTCTTC	CASSEYPGLAGGNEQFF